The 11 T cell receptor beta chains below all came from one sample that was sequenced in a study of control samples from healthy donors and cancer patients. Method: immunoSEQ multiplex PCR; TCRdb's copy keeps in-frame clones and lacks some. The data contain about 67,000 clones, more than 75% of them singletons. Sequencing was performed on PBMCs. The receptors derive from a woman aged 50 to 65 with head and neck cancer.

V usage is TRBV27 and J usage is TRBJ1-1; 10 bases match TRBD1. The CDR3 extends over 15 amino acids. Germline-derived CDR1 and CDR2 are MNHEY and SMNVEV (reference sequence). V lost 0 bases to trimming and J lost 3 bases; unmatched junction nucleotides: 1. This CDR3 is CASSLSTGGDTEAFF. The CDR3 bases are TGTGCCAGCAGTTTATCGACAGGGGGCGACACTGAAGCTTTCTTT.

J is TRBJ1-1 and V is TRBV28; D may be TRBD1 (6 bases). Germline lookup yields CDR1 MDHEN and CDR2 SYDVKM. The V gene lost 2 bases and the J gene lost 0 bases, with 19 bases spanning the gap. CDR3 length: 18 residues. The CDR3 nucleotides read TGTGCCAGCAGTTTAGCGCCAAAACAGGGACTTATGAACACTGAAGCTTTCTTT. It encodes CASSLAPKQGLMNTEAFF. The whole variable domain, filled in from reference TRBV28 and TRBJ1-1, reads DVKVTQSSRYLVKRTGEKVFLECVQDMDHENMFWYRQDPGLGLRLIYFSYDVKMKEKGDIPEGYSVSREKKERFSLILESASTNQTSMYLCASSLAPKQGLMNTEAFFGQGTRLTVV.

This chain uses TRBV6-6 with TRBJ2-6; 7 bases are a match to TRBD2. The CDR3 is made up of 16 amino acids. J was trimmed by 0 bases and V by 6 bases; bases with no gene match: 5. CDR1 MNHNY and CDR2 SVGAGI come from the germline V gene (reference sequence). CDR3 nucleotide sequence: TGTGCCAGCAGGGCTAGCGGTCTCTCTGGGGCCAACGTCCTGACTTTC. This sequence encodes CASRASGLSGANVLTF.

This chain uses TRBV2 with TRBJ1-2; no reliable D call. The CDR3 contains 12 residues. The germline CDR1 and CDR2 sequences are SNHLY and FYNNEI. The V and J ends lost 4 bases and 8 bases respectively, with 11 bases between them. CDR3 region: CASSVGIEGYTF. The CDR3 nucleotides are TGTGCCAGCAGTGTGGGCATTGAGGGCTACACCTTC.

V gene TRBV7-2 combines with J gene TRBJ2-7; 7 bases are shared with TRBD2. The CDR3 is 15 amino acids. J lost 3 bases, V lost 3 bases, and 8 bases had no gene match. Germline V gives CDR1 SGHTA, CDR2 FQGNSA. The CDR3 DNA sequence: TGTGCCAGCAGCTTGTTTAGCGGGCAAGGCTACGAGCAGTACTTC. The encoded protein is CASSLFSGQGYEQYF.

The CDR3 bases are TGCGCCAGCAGCTCCACCCAGGGCACGGGTGGCTACACCTTC. This encodes CASSSTQGTGGYTF. The V and J genes are TRBV5-1 and TRBJ1-2, with D possibly TRBD1 on 5 matching bases. Germline V gives CDR1 SGHRS, CDR2 YFSETQ. The V end was cut by 3 bases, the J end by 7 bases, with 16 bases between. The CDR3 contains 14 residues.

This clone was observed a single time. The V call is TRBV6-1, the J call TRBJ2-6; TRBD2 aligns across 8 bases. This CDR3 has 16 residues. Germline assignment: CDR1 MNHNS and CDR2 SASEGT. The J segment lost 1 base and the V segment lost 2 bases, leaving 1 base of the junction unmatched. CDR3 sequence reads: CASSERGGSGANVLTF. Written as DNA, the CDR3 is TGTGCCAGCAGTGAACGCGGGGGGTCTGGGGCCAACGTCCTGACTTTC.

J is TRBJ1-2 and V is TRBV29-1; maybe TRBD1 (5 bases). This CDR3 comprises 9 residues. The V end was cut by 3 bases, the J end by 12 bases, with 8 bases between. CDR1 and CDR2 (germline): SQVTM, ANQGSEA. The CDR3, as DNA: TGCAGCGTTGATAGGGGACACACCTTC. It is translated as CSVDRGHTF.

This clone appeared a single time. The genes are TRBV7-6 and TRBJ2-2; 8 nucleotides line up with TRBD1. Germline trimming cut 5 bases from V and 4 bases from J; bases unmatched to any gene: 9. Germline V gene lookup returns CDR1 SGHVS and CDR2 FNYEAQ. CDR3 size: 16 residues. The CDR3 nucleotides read TGTGCCAGCAGCGGGTCTGAGACAGGGGTCACCGGGGAGCTGTTTTTT. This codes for CASSGSETGVTGELFF.

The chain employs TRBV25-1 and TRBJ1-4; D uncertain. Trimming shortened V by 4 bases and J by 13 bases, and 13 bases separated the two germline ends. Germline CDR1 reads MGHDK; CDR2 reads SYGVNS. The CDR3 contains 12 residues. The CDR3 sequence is CASSVLGWRLFF. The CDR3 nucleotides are TGTGCCAGCAGTGTACTAGGGTGGAGACTGTTTTTT. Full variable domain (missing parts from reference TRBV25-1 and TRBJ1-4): EADIYQTPRYLVIGTGKKITLECSQTMGHDKMYWYQQDPGMELHLIHYSYGVNSTEKGDLSSESTVSRIRTEHFPLTLESARPSHTSQYLCASSVLGWRLFFGSGTQLSVL.

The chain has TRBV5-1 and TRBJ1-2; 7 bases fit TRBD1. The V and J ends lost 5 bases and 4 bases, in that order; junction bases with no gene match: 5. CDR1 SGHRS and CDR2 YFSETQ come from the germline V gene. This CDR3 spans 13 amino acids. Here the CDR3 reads CASSIGGTYGYTF. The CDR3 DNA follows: TGCGCCAGCAGTATAGGGGGCACCTATGGCTACACCTTC.